The clone carrying this T cell receptor (beta chain) was picked up one time. The sample belongs to a study of blood T cell repertoires in COVID-19. Across the study: PBMCs, B-cell-depleted T cells, or T cells were the source of the cDNA or gDNA that made up the material.

As processed by the authors: Reference gene primer amplification in the assay estimated nucleated cell counts. Libraries were prepared by immunoSEQ multiplex PCR; TCRdb keeps only in-frame clonotypes and omits some of them. V, J and clone size derive from that table, while D and trimming were established from the DNA sequence. The data show approximately 68,000 clones, around 86% seen once. CDR1 is KGHSH and CDR2 is LQKENI in the germline V gene. The CDR3 is 18 residues long. V was pared by 0 bases and J by 0 bases, with 6 bases of the junction left unmatched. This clonotype originated in a man aged 65 to 85 with active or convalescent COVID-19. The sample consisted of peripheral blood. The rearrangement links TRBV18 to TRBJ2-7; 12 nucleotides align to TRBD2. CDR3 coding DNA: TGTGCCAGCTCACCACCCGGGCTAGCGGGGGGGAGCTCCTACGAGCAGTACTTC. Its translation: CASSPPGLAGGSSYEQYF.